These 26 T cell receptor beta chains came from one sample sequenced in a study of cytomegalovirus exposure and HLA in healthy donors. The method was immunoSEQ multiplex PCR; TCRdb's version includes in-frame clones alone and lacks a portion of them. The sample consists of under 200,000 clones, under 90% of them appearing once. The sample taken for sequencing was PBMCs. All receptors derive from a young man in good health and CMV-seropositive.

The rearrangement links TRBV7-2 to TRBJ2-7; 7 bases map to TRBD1. V was clipped by 4 bases and J by 2 bases; unmatched bases: 5. The CDR3 is 14 amino acids. Germline-derived CDR1 and CDR2 are SGHTA and FQGNSA. For the CDR3, the DNA is TGTGCCAGCAGCTCTAGACAGGGCCCCTACGAGCAGTACTTC. Protein: CASSSRQGPYEQYF.

The rearrangement uses TRBV7-9 and TRBJ2-3, with 8 bases that match TRBD2. This CDR3 contains 17 residues. With V trimmed by 4 bases and J by 6 bases, 15 bases remained unmatched. The germline CDR1 and CDR2 sequences are SEHNR and FQNEAQ (reference sequence). CDR3: CASSSPPGRAYVDTQYF. CDR3 nucleotide sequence: TGTGCCAGCAGCTCTCCCCCCGGGAGGGCCTACGTGGATACGCAGTATTTT. The whole variable domain, remainder taken from reference TRBV7-9 and TRBJ2-3, is DTGVSQNPRHKITKRGQNVTFRCDPISEHNRLYWYRQTLGQGPEFLTYFQNEAQLEKSRLLSDRFSAERPKGSFSTLEIQRTEQGDSAMYLCASSSPPGRAYVDTQYFGPGTRLTVL.

The CDR3 is CASSSPGQGYNEQFF. Here the CDR3 DNA reads TGCGCCAGCAGCTCACCGGGACAGGGGTACAATGAGCAGTTCTTC. The V call is TRBV5-1, the J call TRBJ2-1; 10 nucleotides align to TRBD1. V lost 3 bases to trimming and J lost 4 bases; unmatched junction nucleotides: 4. Germline CDR1 and CDR2: SGHRS and YFSETQ. This CDR3 has 15 residues.

This chain joins TRBV7-2 and TRBJ2-7; D not resolved. Trimming pared 3 bases from V and 5 bases from J, leaving 11 bases between. This CDR3 has 13 amino acids. Germline V gene lookup returns CDR1 SGHTA and CDR2 FQGNSA. The CDR3 protein is CASSFSRGDEQYF. DNA for the CDR3: TGTGCCAGCAGCTTCTCGCGTGGAGACGAGCAGTACTTC.

This rearrangement joins TRBV27 to TRBJ2-7; 8 nucleotides agree with TRBD2. The CDR3 loop spans 14 amino acids. Trimming took 4 bases from V and 4 from J; bases not matched to a gene: 6. Germline CDR1 is MNHEY and CDR2 is SMNVEV (reference sequence). Written as DNA, the CDR3 is TGTGCCAGCAGTTATAGCGGGACCAATTACGAGCAGTACTTC. Its protein is CASSYSGTNYEQYF.

The chain couples TRBV28 to TRBJ1-4; D might be TRBD1 (6 bases). Trimming stripped 4 bases from V and 0 bases from J, with 9 bases between. CDR3 length: 15 amino acids. The V gene's germline CDR1 is MDHEN and CDR2 SYDVKM. CDR3 sequence reads: CASSSPGATNEKLFF. In DNA form, the CDR3 reads TGTGCCAGCAGTTCTCCAGGGGCAACTAATGAAAAACTGTTTTTT.

This clone was recorded only once. This chain uses TRBV27 with TRBJ2-3; 12 bases agree with TRBD2. There are 15 residues in the CDR3. Germline trimming cut 2 bases from V and 4 bases from J; bases unmatched to any gene: 1. CDR1 is MNHEY, CDR2 SMNVEV, per germline (reference sequence). Here the CDR3 DNA reads TGTGCCAGCAGTTTAACTAGCGGGAGGCCAGATACGCAGTATTTT. Translating it yields CASSLTSGRPDTQYF.

The V and J genes are TRBV29-1 and TRBJ2-1; 8 nucleotides align to TRBD2. V dropped 6 bases and J dropped 12; count of bases not matched to a gene: 16. Germline lookup yields CDR1 SQVTM and CDR2 ANQGSEA. The CDR3 extends over 14 amino acids. The CDR3 loop reads CSVALAAPGGGQFF. The DNA for the CDR3 is TGCAGCGTCGCACTAGCGGCCCCGGGGGGTGGGCAGTTCTTC.

The rearrangement joins TRBV7-6 to TRBJ2-3, with 12 bases that match TRBD2. The germline V gene has CDR1 SGHVS and CDR2 FNYEAQ. The CDR3 runs 17 residues. The J segment lost 3 bases and the V segment lost 1 base, leaving 5 bases of the junction unmatched. The CDR3 protein is CASSLGTSGIRTDTQYF. The CDR3 region has the DNA TGTGCCAGCAGCTTAGGGACTAGCGGGATACGGACAGATACGCAGTATTTT.

CDR3 DNA sequence: TGTGCCCCTACAGCGGGGGGGCGAAACACTGAAGCTTTCTTT. Protein product: CAPTAGGRNTEAFF. This chain joins TRBV21-1 and TRBJ1-1. TRBV21-1 is described as a pseudogene. CDR3 size: 14 residues.

The chain is built from TRBV28 and TRBJ2-7, with 12 bases fitting TRBD2. V shed 3 bases, J shed 2 bases, and the junction held 11 bases outside the gene matches. This CDR3 is built from 18 residues. The germline V gene encodes CDR1 MDHEN and CDR2 SYDVKM. CDR3 protein: CASSFHSRTSGNPYEQYF. CDR3 in DNA: TGTGCCAGCAGTTTCCACTCACGGACTAGCGGGAACCCCTACGAGCAGTACTTC.

This CDR3 reads CASSVDESSGNTIYF. CDR3 nucleotides: TGTGCCAGCAGCGTAGATGAGAGCTCTGGAAACACCATATATTTT. The V gene is TRBV9, the J gene TRBJ1-3; D is unclear. The germline CDR1 and CDR2 sequences are SGDLS and YYNGEE. The CDR3 consists of 15 residues. Trimming stripped 0 bases from V and 0 bases from J, with 7 bases between.

This chain uses TRBV7-9 with TRBJ2-1; the D gene is possibly TRBD2 (5 bases). In germline, CDR1 is SEHNR, CDR2 FQNEAQ (reference sequence). The germline V and J ends were trimmed by 2 bases and 1 base, with 6 bases remaining between them. The CDR3 is 14 residues long. The CDR3 protein is CASSLPGSYNEQFF. CDR3 coding DNA: TGTGCCAGCAGCTTACCGGGGTCCTACAATGAGCAGTTCTTC.

This clone appeared a single time. The rearrangement joins TRBV4-2 to TRBJ2-1; 8 positions agree with TRBD1. V lost 1 base and J lost 9; bases outside the gene matches: 11. The V gene's germline CDR1 is LGHNA and CDR2 YNFKEQ. This CDR3 comprises 16 residues. The CDR3 loop reads CASSQAFRQGNFEQFF. The CDR3, as DNA: TGTGCCAGCAGCCAAGCCTTCCGACAGGGGAACTTTGAGCAGTTCTTC.

This chain uses TRBV30 with TRBJ1-1; D gene unclear. Trimming left V 1 base short and J 7 bases short, with 10 bases between. Germline lookup yields CDR1 GTSNPN and CDR2 SVGIG (reference sequence). The CDR3 has 12 residues. This CDR3 is CAWSAYSHEAFF. The CDR3 nucleotides are TGTGCCTGGAGTGCTTACAGCCATGAAGCTTTCTTT.

V is TRBV11-1 and J is TRBJ1-1; no firm D call. There are 14 residues in the CDR3. V was shortened by 4 bases and J by 2 bases, with 11 bases between the two germline ends. CDR1 is SGHAT, CDR2 FQDESV, per germline (reference sequence). CDR3: CASSSEVGNTEAFF. CDR3 nucleotides: TGTGCCAGCAGCTCGGAGGTCGGAAACACTGAAGCTTTCTTT.

This clone was detected only once. This chain joins TRBV28 and TRBJ1-5; TRBD1 agrees at 8 bases. The CDR3 is made up of 17 amino acids. J gave up 1 base and V 7 bases, and 12 bases lay outside the gene matches. Germline V gene sequence: CDR1 MDHEN, CDR2 SYDVKM. CDR3 DNA sequence: TGTGCCAGCACTGGGCCAGGGGGCGGCAAGAGCAATCAGCCCCAGCATTTT. This encodes CASTGPGGGKSNQPQHF.

This clone was detected once. The rearrangement uses TRBV7-8 and TRBJ2-1, with TRBD2 matching 8 bases. Germline lookup yields CDR1 SGHVS and CDR2 FQNEAQ. This CDR3 contains 13 residues. J lost 10 bases, V lost 0 bases, and 2 bases had no gene match. CDR3 bases: TGTGCCAGCAGCTTAGCGGCTAGCGGGGAGCAGTTCTTC. This translates into CASSLAASGEQFF.

The gene calls are TRBV5-4 and TRBJ2-7; 10 bases are a match to TRBD2. Germline values: CDR1 SGHNT, CDR2 YYREEE (reference sequence). With V trimmed by 2 bases and J by 5 bases, 7 bases remained unmatched. CDR3 length equals 15 residues. This chain's CDR3 is CASSFPLAGVNEQYF. CDR3 DNA: TGTGCCAGCAGCTTTCCCCTAGCGGGAGTCAACGAGCAGTACTTC.

The J gene is TRBJ1-1, the V gene TRBV29-1; no clear D. Looked up from germline, CDR1 is SQVTM and CDR2 is ANQGSEA. The CDR3 length is 11 residues. Trimming took off 1 base at V and 6 bases at J, with 6 bases between the two ends. The CDR3 DNA reads TGCAGCGTTGAAGTCAGGTCTGAAGCTTTCTTT. Encoded protein: CSVEVRSEAFF.

The CDR3 loop reads CASSIALTQLTEAFF. CDR3 coding DNA: TGTGCCAGTAGTATCGCCTTGACACAACTCACTGAAGCTTTCTTT. The J gene is TRBJ1-1, the V gene TRBV19; D is unresolved. Germline CDR1 LNHDA, CDR2 SQIVND (reference sequence). CDR3 length equals 15 residues. The V gene lost 3 bases and the J gene lost 4 bases, with 15 bases spanning the gap.

J is TRBJ2-1 and V is TRBV5-1; TRBD1 matches at 12 bases. V shed 7 bases, J shed 6 bases, and the junction held 8 bases outside the gene matches. The germline V gene encodes CDR1 SGHRS and CDR2 YFSETQ. The CDR3 runs to 15 residues. As DNA, the CDR3 is TGCGCCAGCGCGGCGGGGACAGGGGGCTTCAATGAGCAGTTCTTC. It codes for CASAAGTGGFNEQFF.

The chain carries TRBV11-3 and TRBJ2-7; D call uncertain. The CDR3 covers 12 residues. Germline CDR1 is SGHNT and CDR2 is YENEEA. V lost 0 bases and J 2 bases, leaving 2 bases between the germline ends. CDR3 in amino acids: CASSLDTYEQYF. CDR3 sequence (DNA): TGTGCCAGCAGCTTAGACACCTACGAGCAGTACTTC.

This rearrangement joins TRBV15 to TRBJ2-7; TRBD1 matches at 12 bases. This CDR3 comprises 17 residues. The V gene end was trimmed by 5 bases and the J gene end by 4 bases; junction bases not matched to a gene: 12. Germline V gene data show CDR1 as LNHNV and CDR2 as YYDKDF (reference sequence). The CDR3 nucleotides read TGTGCCACCAGCCATACCCCGGGGACAGGGGGCTTGTACGAGCAGTACTTC. Translated, it gives CATSHTPGTGGLYEQYF.

CDR3 nucleotide sequence: TGTGCCAGCAGCAGCCCAAGGCGGGAGTTGGCAGATACGCAGTATTTT. It translates to CASSSPRRELADTQYF. The chain combines TRBV5-4 with TRBJ2-3, with TRBD2 identical over 7 bases. The germline CDR1 and CDR2 sequences are SGHNT and YYREEE (reference sequence). Trimming cost V 4 bases and J 4 bases; bases outside gene matches: 12. The CDR3 totals 16 residues.

This chain connects TRBV21-1 to TRBJ1-5; the table's D call, TRBD1, was not checked against the DNA. TRBV21-1 is recorded as a pseudogene. The CDR3 spans 17 residues. In DNA form, the CDR3 reads TGTGCCAGCAGCACCATCGACAGGGCTAGGAGCAATCAGCCCCAGCATTTT. As protein: CASSTIDRARSNQPQHF.